The 21 T cell receptor beta chains below were found in one sample sequenced in a study of cytomegalovirus exposure and HLA in healthy donors. Primers included in the PCR were 60 Vbeta and 13 Jbeta primers. Profiling relied on immunoSEQ multiplex PCR, and the TCRdb table lists in-frame clones only, not all of them. The sample lists 60,000 to 95,000 clones, around 84% seen once, with roughly 8.9% in the top ten. Input material: PBMCs. These receptors came from a middle-aged woman in good health and CMV-seropositive.

This clone was seen only once. The chain combines TRBV28 with TRBJ1-5, with 9 bases that match TRBD1. Germline CDR1 and CDR2: MDHEN and SYDVKM. Unmatched junction bases numbered 3, after V lost 1 base and J lost 2 bases. This CDR3 has 16 amino acids. The CDR3 sequence is CASSLFTGGGNQPQHF. CDR3 nucleotide sequence: TGTGCCAGCAGTTTATTCACAGGGGGCGGCAATCAGCCCCAGCATTTT. The whole variable domain, remainder taken from reference TRBV28 and TRBJ1-5, is DVKVTQSSRYLVKRTGEKVFLECVQDMDHENMFWYRQDPGLGLRLIYFSYDVKMKEKGDIPEGYSVSREKKERFSLILESASTNQTSMYLCASSLFTGGGNQPQHFGDGTRLSIL.

In its sample, this clone was seen a few times. This chain links TRBV7-6 with TRBJ1-5; maybe TRBD1 (5 bases). CDR3 length equals 16 residues. The germline V gene has CDR1 SGHVS and CDR2 FNYEAQ. With 1 base removed from V and 2 bases from J, the gap between germline ends came to 12 bases. The CDR3 here is CASSLGVRGGNQPQHF. For the CDR3, the DNA is TGTGCCAGCAGCTTAGGGGTTAGGGGTGGCAATCAGCCCCAGCATTTT.

This chain connects TRBV18 to TRBJ2-2; D not resolved. The CDR3 contains 13 residues. Trimming stripped 2 bases from V and 3 bases from J, with 4 bases between. Germline V gene sequence: CDR1 KGHSH, CDR2 LQKENI. The CDR3 DNA sequence: TGTGCCAGCTCACCAACAGACACCGGGGAGCTGTTTTTT. Its protein product is CASSPTDTGELFF.

This clone was observed once. V usage is TRBV6-5 and J usage is TRBJ1-2, with 12 positions matching TRBD1. The germline gives CDR1 MNHEY, CDR2 SVGAGI. The V gene end was trimmed by 3 bases and the J gene end by 8 bases; junction bases not matched to a gene: 10. This CDR3 spans 16 amino acids. CDR3 sequence: CASSYYSPGTGGGYTF. CDR3 DNA: TGTGCCAGCAGTTATTACTCGCCCGGGACAGGGGGCGGCTACACCTTC.

The chain has TRBV6-1 and TRBJ2-7, with TRBD1 matching over 8 bases. The CDR3 consists of 17 residues. The ends lost 0 bases at V and 0 bases at J; junction bases unmatched: 7. Germline V gene sequence: CDR1 MNHNS, CDR2 SASEGT. The DNA for the CDR3 is TGTGCCAGCAGTGAAGCGCTTCCCGGGACAGGCTCCTACGAGCAGTACTTC. Translated: CASSEALPGTGSYEQYF.

The chain links TRBV6-1 to TRBJ1-2, with D hard to call. CDR1 is MNHNS, CDR2 SASEGT, per germline. The CDR3 runs to 13 residues. V lost 4 bases to trimming and J lost 2 bases, with 8 bases between them. CDR3 protein: CASSVAPNYGYTF. For the CDR3, the DNA is TGTGCCAGCAGTGTGGCCCCAAACTATGGCTACACCTTC.

The rearrangement links TRBV2 to TRBJ2-3; no firm D call. The V gene lost 2 bases and the J gene lost 2 bases, with 5 bases spanning the gap. There are 13 residues in the CDR3. Germline lookup yields CDR1 SNHLY and CDR2 FYNNEI. CDR3 DNA: TGTGCCAGCAGTGAACGGGTCACAGATACGCAGTATTTT. This sequence encodes CASSERVTDTQYF.

This clone was detected a few times. The V and J genes are TRBV19 and TRBJ2-5; 9 nucleotides line up with TRBD1. There are 14 residues in the CDR3. Germline V CDR1 and CDR2: LNHDA, SQIVND (reference sequence). Trimming at V came to 5 bases and at J to 2 bases, leaving 3 bases not matched to a gene. The CDR3, as DNA: TGTGCCAGTAGTTGGGGACAGGGTCAAGAGACCCAGTACTTC. This translates into CASSWGQGQETQYF.

This chain joins TRBV5-1 and TRBJ2-3; TRBD1 aligns across 10 bases. Looked up from germline, CDR1 is SGHRS and CDR2 is YFSETQ. Germline trimming cut 4 bases from V and 0 bases from J; bases unmatched to any gene: 5. CDR3 length: 16 amino acids. CDR3 DNA: TGCGCCAGCAGCGAAGGACAGGGGGTTAGCACAGATACGCAGTATTTT. Translated, it gives CASSEGQGVSTDTQYF. The complete variable domain, with remaining parts taken from reference TRBV5-1 and TRBJ2-3, reads KAGVTQTPRYLIKTRGQQVTLSCSPISGHRSVSWYQQTPGQGLQFLFEYFSETQRNKGNFPGRFSGRQFSNSRSEMNVSTLELGDSALYLCASSEGQGVSTDTQYFGPGTRLTVL.

A single count supports this clone. The rearrangement joins TRBV7-6 to TRBJ1-1, with a possible D match to TRBD1 (6 bases). This CDR3 has 17 residues. The germline CDR1 and CDR2 sequences are SGHVS and FNYEAQ. The ends were cut back, 2 bases at V and 1 base at J, with 17 bases in the middle. The DNA for the CDR3 is TGTGCCAGCAGCTTATCACAGGGAGAGTGGGGGAACACTGAAGCTTTCTTT. Translating it yields CASSLSQGEWGNTEAFF.

The V gene is TRBV28, the J gene TRBJ1-5, with 7 nucleotides matching TRBD1. V shed 5 bases, J shed 2 bases, and the junction held 9 bases outside the gene matches. The germline CDR1 and CDR2 sequences are MDHEN and SYDVKM. The CDR3 spans 16 residues. CDR3 sequence reads: CASSRNRGVGNQPQHF. The DNA for the CDR3 is TGTGCCAGCAGTAGGAACAGGGGAGTTGGCAATCAGCCCCAGCATTTT.

The gene calls are TRBV7-2 and TRBJ2-2; TRBD1 might be the D (5 bases). Germline V gene sequence: CDR1 SGHTA, CDR2 FQGNSA. V lost 7 bases and J lost 2, with 11 bases in between. The CDR3 spans 14 residues. The CDR3 nucleotides are TGTGCCAGCAATCTACAGGTTAACACCGGGGAGCTGTTTTTT. Amino acid sequence: CASNLQVNTGELFF.

This sequence joins TRBV7-2 and TRBJ2-3; no clear D. This CDR3 has 14 amino acids. Trimming removed 1 base from V and 3 bases from J, with 8 bases in between. Germline V gene sequence: CDR1 SGHTA, CDR2 FQGNSA. The CDR3 bases are TGTGCCAGCAGCTTAGATACAGTTACAGATACGCAGTATTTT. This codes for CASSLDTVTDTQYF.

This clone has just a few counts. The chain links TRBV12-5 to TRBJ2-3; D possibly corresponds to TRBD2 (6 bases). CDR3 length: 14 amino acids. Trimming took off 5 bases at V and 0 bases at J, with 9 bases between the two ends. Germline values: CDR1 LGHNT, CDR2 FRNRAP. The DNA of the CDR3 is TGTGCTAGTGGTCTGGGACTCAGCACAGATACGCAGTATTTT. Protein: CASGLGLSTDTQYF.

The chain recombines TRBV6-5 with TRBJ1-1; no definite D call. Trimming cost V 0 bases and J 4 bases, with 9 bases left between them. Germline CDR1 MNHEY, CDR2 SVGAGI. CDR3 length equals 14 residues. Here the CDR3 DNA reads TGTGCCAGCAGTTACTCTGGAGGGAGCACTGAAGCTTTCTTT. Protein product: CASSYSGGSTEAFF.

The chain employs TRBV7-9 and TRBJ1-1; D unclear. The CDR3 extends over 14 amino acids. Germline-derived CDR1 and CDR2 are SEHNR and FQNEAQ (reference sequence). Trimming cost V 1 base and J 0 bases, with 6 bases left between them. CDR3 bases: TGTGCCAGCAGCTTAGGAGTCCTGAACACTGAAGCTTTCTTT. Translating it yields CASSLGVLNTEAFF.

The chain combines TRBV7-2 with TRBJ1-1; 12 bases match TRBD1. J gave up 11 bases and V 5 bases, and 12 bases lay outside the gene matches. Germline V gives CDR1 SGHTA, CDR2 FQGNSA. The CDR3 spans 15 residues. This CDR3 is CASSTGGTGGSRAFF. CDR3 sequence (DNA): TGTGCCAGCAGCACAGGGGGGACAGGGGGCAGTAGGGCTTTCTTT.

The V and J genes are TRBV7-8 and TRBJ2-2, with 7 positions matching TRBD1. With 4 bases clipped from V and 4 bases from J, the junction kept 6 bases outside the gene matches. This CDR3 contains 15 residues. Looked up from germline, CDR1 is SGHVS and CDR2 is FQNEAQ. Written as DNA, the CDR3 is TGTGCCAGCAGCTCCCGGGACAGCGGCACCGGGGAGCTGTTTTTT. Its translation: CASSSRDSGTGELFF.

This chain links TRBV14 with TRBJ2-7; a weak D match, TRBD1 (6 bases). Per the germline V gene, CDR1 is SGHDN and CDR2 is FVKESK. The CDR3 runs to 15 residues. V was shortened by 0 bases and J by 2 bases, with 11 bases between the two germline ends. CDR3 nucleotide sequence: TGTGCCAGCAGCCAAGACCAGGGGTACGCCTACGAGCAGTACTTC. This sequence encodes CASSQDQGYAYEQYF.

With regard to this clone: An end of the junction does not agree with germline; a read error may underlie this. The V gene is TRBV7-9, the J gene TRBJ2-1; the D gene is possibly TRBD2 (6 bases). Germline CDR1 reads SEHNR; CDR2 reads FQNEAQ (reference sequence). CDR3 length: 15 amino acids. CDR3 sequence reads: CSSSPPPGTYNEQFF. Written as DNA, the CDR3 is TGTTCCAGCAGCCCACCGCCCGGGACTTACAATGAGCAGTTCTTC.

This sequence joins TRBV18 and TRBJ1-1, with D maybe TRBD1 (6 bases). The length of the CDR3 is 13 residues. V was pared by 6 bases and J by 1 base, with 9 bases between. Germline CDR1 reads KGHSH; CDR2 reads LQKENI. As DNA, the CDR3 is TGTGCCAGCTCGCGACAGGAGAACACTGAAGCTTTCTTT. Protein: CASSRQENTEAFF.